These 17 T cell receptor beta chains were sequenced from one sample in a study of blood T cell repertoires in COVID-19. Sequencing used immunoSEQ multiplex PCR; TCRdb keeps in-frame clones, though not all of them. This table holds 150,000 to 200,000 clones, approximately 87% found once. Sequencing was carried out using peripheral blood. The receptor set was obtained from a woman aged 70-85 years with COVID-19, enrolled during active disease.

This clone turned up a few times. This chain links TRBV28 with TRBJ1-2; 11 bases are shared with TRBD1. The junction had 11 bases not matched to a gene; V was cut back by 5 bases and J by 9 bases. This CDR3 contains 15 residues. CDR1 MDHEN and CDR2 SYDVKM come from the germline V gene. CDR3 sequence reads: CASSPWTGGGRSYTF. In DNA form, the CDR3 reads TGTGCCAGCAGTCCATGGACAGGGGGCGGTAGGAGCTACACCTTC.

The rearrangement joins TRBV27 to TRBJ2-3; 7 bases align to TRBD1. CDR3 length: 15 amino acids. In germline, CDR1 is MNHEY, CDR2 SMNVEV (reference sequence). V lost 6 bases and J lost 1; bases outside the gene matches: 7. The CDR3 region has the DNA TGTGCCAGCAGACCCCGGGACAGAGGCACAGATACGCAGTATTTT. It yields the protein CASRPRDRGTDTQYF.

This chain links TRBV5-4 with TRBJ2-5; 14 bases are a match to TRBD2. CDR1 is SGHNT, CDR2 YYREEE, per germline (reference sequence). This CDR3 contains 16 residues. V gave up 4 bases and J gave up 2 bases; unmatched junction bases: 4. The CDR3 region has the DNA TGTGCCAGCAGCCCGACTAGCGGGGGGGTACAAGAGACCCAGTACTTC. Translation gives CASSPTSGGVQETQYF.

The rearrangement uses TRBV19 and TRBJ2-3; TRBD2 might be the D (7 bases). Deletions cut 7 bases from V and 3 bases from J, with 17 bases between. This CDR3 region has 15 residues. Germline loops: CDR1 LNHDA, CDR2 SQIVND (reference sequence). CDR3 sequence (DNA): TGTGCCAGTACCCGATTAGGGGGAGGGACAGATACGCAGTATTTT. It encodes CASTRLGGGTDTQYF.

The V and J genes are TRBV11-2 and TRBJ1-1, with D hard to call. Trimming pared 4 bases from V and 1 base from J, leaving 10 bases between. The germline V gene has CDR1 SGHAT and CDR2 FQNNGV. The CDR3 has 14 residues. The CDR3 region is CASSSRPGNTEAFF. The CDR3 region has the DNA TGTGCCAGCAGCTCCCGCCCGGGGAACACTGAAGCTTTCTTT.

The chain recombines TRBV7-3 with TRBJ2-2; no clear D gene. Trimming stripped 5 bases from V and 5 bases from J, with 9 bases between. In germline, CDR1 is SGHTA, CDR2 FQGTGA. The CDR3 extends over 13 amino acids. CDR3: CASSEQVTGELFF. In DNA form, the CDR3 reads TGTGCCAGCAGCGAGCAGGTTACCGGGGAGCTGTTTTTT.

The J gene is TRBJ1-6, the V gene TRBV3-1 (or the pseudogene TRBV3-2); 9 positions match TRBD1. Unmatched junction bases numbered 11, after V lost 4 bases and J lost 10 bases. This CDR3 has 16 amino acids. Looked up from germline, CDR1 is LGHDT and CDR2 is YNNKEL (reference sequence). For the CDR3, the DNA is TGTGCCAGCAGCCCATTTAACAGGGGGCTATGGTCACCCCTCCACTTT. This codes for CASSPFNRGLWSPLHF.

The chain combines TRBV6-6 with TRBJ1-5, with D possibly matching TRBD1 (5 bases). CDR1 and CDR2 from the germline V gene are MNHNY and SVGAGI (reference sequence). Trimming took 7 bases from V and 5 from J, leaving 12 bases between them. The CDR3 sequence is 13 residues long. CDR3 residues: CASNGRADQPQHF. Written as DNA, the CDR3 is TGTGCCAGCAATGGCAGGGCGGATCAGCCCCAGCATTTT.

The V call is TRBV28, the J call TRBJ2-2; 12 positions agree with TRBD2. Germline CDR1 is MDHEN and CDR2 is SYDVKM. After removal of 10 bases from V and 2 bases from J, the junction contained 11 bases not matched to a gene. The CDR3 has 17 amino acids. The CDR3 nucleotides read TGTGCCAAGCCCTTAATACTAGCGGGGGGAAACACCGGGGAGCTGTTTTTT. Its translation: CAKPLILAGGNTGELFF.

The V and J genes are TRBV7-3 and TRBJ1-1, with D unclear. Per germline, CDR1 SGHTA and CDR2 FQGTGA. The CDR3 has 13 residues. V was trimmed by 5 bases and J by 1 base, leaving 8 bases between them. Here the CDR3 reads CASSLRQNTEAFF. Here the CDR3 DNA reads TGTGCCAGCAGCCTTAGACAGAACACTGAAGCTTTCTTT.

V gene TRBV19 combines with J gene TRBJ1-2, with D possibly TRBD1 on 6 matching bases. CDR1 is LNHDA and CDR2 is SQIVND in the germline V gene (reference sequence). Trimming removed 5 bases from V and 0 bases from J, with 10 bases in between. The CDR3 extends over 14 amino acids. The CDR3 DNA reads TGTGCCAGTAGTCGACAGGCCACTAACTATGGCTACACCTTC. It encodes CASSRQATNYGYTF.

This rearrangement joins TRBV4-2 to TRBJ1-3, with 9 nucleotides matching TRBD1. J lost 4 bases, V lost 3 bases, and 7 bases had no gene match. The CDR3 is made up of 16 amino acids. Germline V gene data show CDR1 as LGHNA and CDR2 as YNFKEQ. The CDR3 nucleotides are TGTGCCAGCAGCCAGGAACCGGGGACAGGGGGAAACACCATATATTTT. Residues: CASSQEPGTGGNTIYF.

The chain recombines TRBV4-1 with TRBJ1-2; the D gene is possibly TRBD1 (6 bases). Germline CDR1 is MGHRA and CDR2 is YSYEKL. This CDR3 comprises 17 residues. V was trimmed by 0 bases and J by 7 bases, leaving 21 bases between them. In DNA, the CDR3 is TGCGCCAGCAGCCAAGATGGGGGGGTGGGGGCGCGTCGTGGCTACACCTTC. Translated, it gives CASSQDGGVGARRGYTF.

The chain carries TRBV2 and TRBJ2-5, with 9 bases fitting TRBD1. V lost 3 bases to trimming and J lost 5 bases; unmatched junction nucleotides: 7. From germline, CDR1 is SNHLY and CDR2 FYNNEI. This CDR3 comprises 15 residues. CDR3 region: CASSDRDRVGETQYF. DNA of the CDR3: TGTGCCAGCAGTGATAGGGACAGGGTAGGGGAGACCCAGTACTTC.

The gene calls are TRBV7-9 and TRBJ2-2, with TRBD1 matching 8 bases. The V and J ends lost 5 bases and 1 base, in that order; junction bases with no gene match: 6. CDR1 and CDR2 (germline): SEHNR, FQNEAQ (reference sequence). The CDR3 runs 16 residues. CDR3 in DNA: TGTGCCAGCAGCCGATTCGGGACAGGGAACACCGGGGAGCTGTTTTTT. It specifies CASSRFGTGNTGELFF.

The chain links TRBV28 to TRBJ2-5; D may be TRBD1 (6 bases). CDR3 length: 16 amino acids. Germline CDR1 reads MDHEN; CDR2 reads SYDVKM. Trimming pared 2 bases from V and 5 bases from J, leaving 18 bases between. The CDR3 sequence is CASSLEISGERETQYF. The DNA of the CDR3 is TGTGCCAGCAGTTTAGAGATTTCAGGGGAAAGGGAGACCCAGTACTTC.

CDR3 coding DNA: TGTGCCAGCAGGGGGGACAGGGCAACTAATGAAAAACTGTTTTTT. This gives the protein CASRGDRATNEKLFF. The chain joins TRBV2 to TRBJ1-4; 9 bases align to TRBD1. The CDR3 consists of 15 residues. Germline V gene sequence: CDR1 SNHLY, CDR2 FYNNEI. The V and J ends lost 6 bases and 0 bases, in that order; junction bases with no gene match: 2.